A selection of T cell receptor beta chains follows, all from one sample in a study of beta chain features in type 1 diabetes. Sequencing used immunoSEQ multiplex PCR; TCRdb keeps in-frame clones, though not all of them. The sample contains 150,000 to 180,000 clones, around a tenth of which appear only once. Material: central memory CD4+ T cells from blood. The receptors stem from a man aged 25-40 years with type 1 diabetes. Each CDR3 is given with its conserved first and last residue. D genes are given only for firm matches. Clone sizes are given selectively: once, few, many, or a class where the clone is expanded.

TRBJ2-1,TRBV30,many,TRBD2,TGTGCCTGGAGTGTACACGGGGGGAATGAGCAGTTCTTC,CAWSVHGGNEQFF
TRBJ2-1,TRBV28,few,-,TGTGCCAGCAGTCCCGGGGGACTCCTTAGCAATGAGCAGTTCTTC,CASSPGGLLSNEQFF
TRBJ2-5,TRBV28,few,-,TGTGCCAGCAGTTTTGGGGGGTCGTACCAAGAGACCCAGTACTTC,CASSFGGSYQETQYF
TRBJ2-1,TRBV5-4,-,TRBD1,TGTGCCAGCAGCTTGTCGCAGTCCGGGACAGGGTGGAATGAGCAGTTCTTC,CASSLSQSGTGWNEQFF
TRBJ2-2,TRBV5-1,-,TRBD1,TGCGCCAGCATCTTGGGGACAGGGAGCACCGGGGAGCTGTTTTTT,CASILGTGSTGELFF
TRBJ2-1,TRBV7-2,few,TRBD2,TGTGCCAGCAGAACCACTAGCGGGAGGGCCAGAGAGCAGTTCTTC,CASRTTSGRAREQFF
TRBJ1-2,TRBV30,few,TRBD1,TGTGCCTGGAGTGTCCCGCCCCCGGGACAGACCTTC,CAWSVPPPGQTF
TRBJ2-1,TRBV5-4,-,TRBD2,TGTGCCAGCAGCGCAGGACTAGCGGGAGGGCCTCATGAGCAGTTCTTC,CASSAGLAGGPHEQFF
TRBJ2-5,TRBV12-2,-,-,TGTGCAAGTCGCCCTCCTCATGAGCGTTTGGAGACCCAGTACTTC,CASRPPHERLETQYF
TRBJ2-7,TRBV5-1,-,TRBD1,TGCGCCAGCAGCCTGGGACAGGGGGCGTACGAGCAGTACTTC,CASSLGQGAYEQYF
TRBJ1-2,TRBV6-5,-,-,TGTGCCAGCAGTTATACGGGAGTGGGGTATGGCTACACCTTC,CASSYTGVGYGYTF
TRBJ2-7,TRBV23-1,-,-,TGCGCCAGCAGTCGTAGCGAGCAGTACTTC,CASSRSEQYF
TRBJ2-1,TRBV9,few,TRBD1,TGTGCCAGCAGCGTAGAAATAGGGACAGGGAAATACAATGAGCAGTTCTTC,CASSVEIGTGKYNEQFF
TRBJ1-2,TRBV2,-,-,TGTGCCAGCAACCTGGGAGTCGTGGGAGGCTACACCTTC,CASNLGVVGGYTF
TRBJ2-5,TRBV7-2,-,-,TGTGCCAGCAGCTTTAATAGCTTTCAAGAGACCCAGTACTTC,CASSFNSFQETQYF
TRBJ1-2,TRBV28,-,-,TGTGCCAGCAGTTTAGGTCGGGCAGGGGACTATGGCTACACCTTC,CASSLGRAGDYGYTF
TRBJ1-2,TRBV14,few,-,TGTGCCAGCAGCCAGAACGGGCCGGGGGGTGGCTACACCTTC,CASSQNGPGGGYTF
TRBJ2-7,TRBV28,few,-,TGTGCCAGCAGTCCGACCCTAGCGAGACAGTACTTC,CASSPTLARQYF
TRBJ2-7,TRBV15,-,TRBD1,TGTGCCACCAGCAGAACCCGGACAGGCGTCCCTAGCGAGCAGTACTTC,CATSRTRTGVPSEQYF
TRBJ2-7,TRBV6-6,few,-,TGTGCCAGCAGTCCAACTACCTACGAGCAGTACTTC,CASSPTTYEQYF
TRBJ2-5,TRBV30,few,-,TGTGCCTGCGGGGTCTCGACCCAGTACTTC,CACGVSTQYF
TRBJ2-3,TRBV28,-,-,TGTGCCAGCAGCCTCATGCGGGATACGCAGTATTTT,CASSLMRDTQYF